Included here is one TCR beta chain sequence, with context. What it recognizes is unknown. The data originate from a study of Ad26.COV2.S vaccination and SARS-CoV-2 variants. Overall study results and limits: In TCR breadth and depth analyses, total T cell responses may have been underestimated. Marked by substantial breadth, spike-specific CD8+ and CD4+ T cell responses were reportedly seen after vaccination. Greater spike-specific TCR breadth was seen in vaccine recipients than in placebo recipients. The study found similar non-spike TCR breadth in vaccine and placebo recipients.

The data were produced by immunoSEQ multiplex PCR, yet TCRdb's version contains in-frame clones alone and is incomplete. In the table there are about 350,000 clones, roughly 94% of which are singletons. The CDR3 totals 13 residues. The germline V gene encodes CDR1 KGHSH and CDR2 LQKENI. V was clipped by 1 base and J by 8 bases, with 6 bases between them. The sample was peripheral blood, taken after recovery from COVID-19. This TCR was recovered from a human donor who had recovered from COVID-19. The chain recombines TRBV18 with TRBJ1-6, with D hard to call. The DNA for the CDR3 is TGTGCCAGCTCACCACAACCAGATTCACCCCTCCACTTT. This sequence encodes CASSPQPDSPLHF.